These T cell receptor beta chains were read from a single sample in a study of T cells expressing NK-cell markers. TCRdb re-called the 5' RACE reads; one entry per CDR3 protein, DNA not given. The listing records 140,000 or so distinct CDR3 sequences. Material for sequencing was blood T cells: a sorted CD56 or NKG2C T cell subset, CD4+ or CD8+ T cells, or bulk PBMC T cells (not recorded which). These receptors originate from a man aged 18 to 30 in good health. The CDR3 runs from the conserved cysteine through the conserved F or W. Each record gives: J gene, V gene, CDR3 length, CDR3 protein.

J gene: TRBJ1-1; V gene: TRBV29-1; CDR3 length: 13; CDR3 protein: CSANSGSGTEAFF
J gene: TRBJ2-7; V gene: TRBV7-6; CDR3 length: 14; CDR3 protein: CASTLREDAYEQYF
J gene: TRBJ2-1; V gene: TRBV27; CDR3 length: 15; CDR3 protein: CASSLWRGVLYEQFF
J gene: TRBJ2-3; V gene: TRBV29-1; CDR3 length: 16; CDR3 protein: CSALSVGTSGTDTQYF
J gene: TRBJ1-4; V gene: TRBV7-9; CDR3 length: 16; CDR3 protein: CASSAVTGGRDEKLFF
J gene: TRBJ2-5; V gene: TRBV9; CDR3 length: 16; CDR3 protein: CASSLGTSGAQETQYF
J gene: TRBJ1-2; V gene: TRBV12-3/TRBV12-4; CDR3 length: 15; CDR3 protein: CASSFVGALNYGYTF
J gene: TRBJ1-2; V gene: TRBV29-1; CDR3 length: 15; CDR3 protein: CSVERRTGGLEGYTF
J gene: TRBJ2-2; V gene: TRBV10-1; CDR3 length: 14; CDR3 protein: CASSEQGRSGELFF
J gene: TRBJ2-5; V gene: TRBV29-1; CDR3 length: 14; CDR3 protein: CSVATGVGQETQYF
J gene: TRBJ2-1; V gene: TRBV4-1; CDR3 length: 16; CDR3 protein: CASSQEGTDRGNEQFF
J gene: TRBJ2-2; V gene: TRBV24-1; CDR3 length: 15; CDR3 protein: CATSDFRPGTGELFF
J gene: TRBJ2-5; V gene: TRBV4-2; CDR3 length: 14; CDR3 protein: CASSQDARGETQYF
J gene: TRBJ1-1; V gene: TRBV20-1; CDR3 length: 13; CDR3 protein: CSANQGGGAEAFF